The following is a T cell receptor (beta chain) sequence with its context. No cognate antigen has been identified for it. No base quality information exists; no much larger clone differs at one position. This entry comes from a study of control samples from healthy donors and cancer patients (dated by TCRdb to between 2020 and 2021). Libraries were constructed by the immunoSEQ multiplex PCR assay. TCRdb holds this immuneACCESS table with in-frame rearrangements only. Some clones are missing; in checked studies, unresolved V genes explain under half, and the rest has no known cause. This sample has fewer than 110,000 clones in its table, and more than 85% of those were observed once. The ten largest clonotypes hold about 7.8% of the sample. This clonotype originated in a man aged 25 to 45 in good health. Sequencing was done on a sample of blood.

The DNA sequence follows: TGTGCCAGCAGCCCCTTCGGTGGGAGGTCGGATACGCAGTATTTT. It translates as CASSPFGGRSDTQYF. The V gene is TRBV9 and the J gene is TRBJ2-3; the D gene is perhaps TRBD2, on 6 matching bases. The CDR1 and CDR2 encoded by the germline V gene are SGDLS and YYNGEE. Cut back by 4 bases and 6 bases, the V and J ends lie 18 bases apart. The CDR3 numbers 15 residues from cysteine through phenylalanine. CDR3 DNA only is kept here, 45 bases in frame from base 1.